This T cell receptor beta chain emerged from a study of neoadjuvant anti-PD-1 for oral cavity cancer. Findings of the study overall: Each response group had just a few patients in TCR analyses.

This clone was seen more than once but under ten times. Its specificity is not known. Assay: immunoSEQ multiplex PCR; the TCRdb copy retains only in-frame clones and omits some. Here the sample spans tens of thousands of clones, 30% to 40% being singletons. J was trimmed by 12 bases and V by 5 bases; bases with no gene match: 6. CDR1 SGHVS and CDR2 FNYEAQ come from the germline V gene. There are 12 residues in the CDR3. Time point described: after neoadjuvant nivolumab, at surgical resection. This chain uses TRBV7-6 with TRBJ2-3; 9 nucleotides match TRBD2. Material: tumor tissue, obtained after nivolumab (anti-PD-1) treatment. The TCR comes from a person aged 40 to 85 with oral cavity squamous cell carcinoma. As DNA, the CDR3 is TGTGCCAGCAGCCCGGGACTAGCAAATCAGTATTTT. Protein sequence: CASSPGLANQYF.